The sequence of this T cell receptor (beta chain) was determined in a study of blood T cell repertoires in COVID-19. Only in-frame clones appear in the TCRdb table, and some are missing; sequencing was by immunoSEQ multiplex PCR. Among around 13,000 clones listed, around 90% were seen once. The count of this clone is one. V was pared by 5 bases and J by 2 bases, with 19 bases between. The CDR3 spans 16 residues. Germline-derived CDR1 and CDR2 are MDHEN and SYDVKM. Source material: peripheral blood. The TCR originated in a human donor in a cohort sampled during active COVID-19. V gene TRBV28 combines with J gene TRBJ2-7; D not resolved. The CDR3 loop is CASSGSPTVDTYEQYF. CDR3 DNA sequence: TGTGCCAGCAGTGGAAGCCCCACAGTAGACACCTACGAGCAGTACTTC.